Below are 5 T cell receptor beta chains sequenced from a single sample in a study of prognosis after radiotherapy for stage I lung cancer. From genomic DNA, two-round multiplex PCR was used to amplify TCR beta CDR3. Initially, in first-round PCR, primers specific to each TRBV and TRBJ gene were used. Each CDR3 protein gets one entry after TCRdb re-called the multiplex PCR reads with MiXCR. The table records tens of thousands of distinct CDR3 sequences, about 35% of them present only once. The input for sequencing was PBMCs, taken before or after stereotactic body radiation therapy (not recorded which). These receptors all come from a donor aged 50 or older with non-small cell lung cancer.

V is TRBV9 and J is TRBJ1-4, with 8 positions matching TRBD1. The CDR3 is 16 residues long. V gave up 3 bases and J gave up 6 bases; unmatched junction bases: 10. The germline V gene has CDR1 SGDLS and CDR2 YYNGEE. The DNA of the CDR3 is TGTGCCAGCAGCGGAAGGACAGGGAATGGGGATGAAAAACTGTTTTTT. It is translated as CASSGRTGNGDEKLFF.

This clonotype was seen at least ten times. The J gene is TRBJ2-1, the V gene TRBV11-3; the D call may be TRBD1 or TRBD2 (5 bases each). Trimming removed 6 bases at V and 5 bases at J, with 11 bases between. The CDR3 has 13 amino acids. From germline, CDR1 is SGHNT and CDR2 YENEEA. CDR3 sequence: CASRRDLDNEQFF. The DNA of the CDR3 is TGTGCCAGCAGAAGGGACCTTGACAATGAGCAGTTCTTC.

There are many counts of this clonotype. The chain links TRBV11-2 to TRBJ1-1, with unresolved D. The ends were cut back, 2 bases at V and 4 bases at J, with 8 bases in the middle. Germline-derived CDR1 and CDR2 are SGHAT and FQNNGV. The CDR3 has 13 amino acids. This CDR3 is CASSLMRGTEAFF. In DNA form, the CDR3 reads TGTGCCAGCAGCTTAATGCGGGGCACTGAAGCTTTCTTT.

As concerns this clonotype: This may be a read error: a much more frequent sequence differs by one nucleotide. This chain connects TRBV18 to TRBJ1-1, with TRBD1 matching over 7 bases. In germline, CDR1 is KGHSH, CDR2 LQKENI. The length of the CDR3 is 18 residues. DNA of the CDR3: TGTGCCAGCTCACCCCTGAGTTTGCAGGGGGTTACGGGGACTGAAGTTTTCTTT. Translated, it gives CASSPLSLQGVTGTEVFF.

In nucleotides, the CDR3 is TGTGCCTGGACTTTATGTTCGGAGGGTGCTGAAGCTTTCTTT. It codes for CAWTLCSEGAEAFF. The chain uses TRBV30 and TRBJ1-1; D is uncertain. The germline V gene encodes CDR1 GTSNPN and CDR2 SVGIG (reference sequence). The CDR3 consists of 14 residues. The V and J ends lost 4 bases and 6 bases respectively, with 18 bases between them.